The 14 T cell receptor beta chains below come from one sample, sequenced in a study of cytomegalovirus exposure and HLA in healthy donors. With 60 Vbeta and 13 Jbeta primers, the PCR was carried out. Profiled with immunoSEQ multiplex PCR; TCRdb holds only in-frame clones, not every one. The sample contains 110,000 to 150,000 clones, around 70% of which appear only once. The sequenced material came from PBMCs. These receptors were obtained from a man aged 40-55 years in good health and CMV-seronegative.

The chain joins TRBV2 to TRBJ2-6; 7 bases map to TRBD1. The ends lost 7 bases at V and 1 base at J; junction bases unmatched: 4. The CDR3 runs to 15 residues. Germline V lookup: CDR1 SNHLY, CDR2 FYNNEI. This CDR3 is CASTQGESGANVLTF. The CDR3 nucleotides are TGTGCCAGCACCCAGGGGGAGTCTGGGGCCAACGTCCTGACTTTC.

For the CDR3, the DNA is TGTGCCTGGAGTGAGGGGACATGGAGCTCCTACGAGCAGTACTTC. Amino acids: CAWSEGTWSSYEQYF. The V call is TRBV30, the J call TRBJ2-7; weak D call: TRBD1 (6 bases). The length of the CDR3 is 15 residues. Germline V gives CDR1 GTSNPN, CDR2 SVGIG (reference sequence). V was shortened by 1 base and J by 0 bases, with 13 bases between the two germline ends.

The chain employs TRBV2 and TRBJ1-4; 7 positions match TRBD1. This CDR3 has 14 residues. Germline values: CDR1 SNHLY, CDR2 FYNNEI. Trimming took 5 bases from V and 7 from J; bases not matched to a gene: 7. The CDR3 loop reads CASSIRQGTEKLFF. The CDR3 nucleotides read TGTGCCAGCAGTATACGACAGGGAACTGAAAAACTGTTTTTT.

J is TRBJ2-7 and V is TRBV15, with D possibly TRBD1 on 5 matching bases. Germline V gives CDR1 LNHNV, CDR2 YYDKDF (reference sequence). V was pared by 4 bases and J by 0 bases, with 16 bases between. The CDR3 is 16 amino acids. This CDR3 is CATSTEETASSYEQYF. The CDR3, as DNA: TGTGCCACCAGCACCGAGGAGACAGCCTCCTCCTACGAGCAGTACTTC.

The CDR3, as DNA: TGTGCCAGCAGGAGACAGGGCAATCAGCCCCAGCATTTT. Amino acid sequence: CASRRQGNQPQHF. The chain has TRBV6-5 and TRBJ1-5; a possible D gene is TRBD1 (6 bases). Germline values: CDR1 MNHEY, CDR2 SVGAGI. The CDR3 has 13 residues. Trimming took 6 bases from V and 2 from J, leaving 8 bases between them.

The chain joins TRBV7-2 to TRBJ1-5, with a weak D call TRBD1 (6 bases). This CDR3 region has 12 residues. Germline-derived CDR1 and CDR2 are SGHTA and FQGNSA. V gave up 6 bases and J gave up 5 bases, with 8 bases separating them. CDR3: CASSYRDQPQHF. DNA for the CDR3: TGTGCCAGCAGTTACAGGGATCAGCCCCAGCATTTT.

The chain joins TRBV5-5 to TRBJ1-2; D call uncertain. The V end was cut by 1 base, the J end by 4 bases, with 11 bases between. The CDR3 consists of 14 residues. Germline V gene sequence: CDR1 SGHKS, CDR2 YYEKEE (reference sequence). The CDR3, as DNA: TGTGCCAGCAGCTTGAATTCGGTCTTCTATGGCTACACCTTC. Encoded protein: CASSLNSVFYGYTF.

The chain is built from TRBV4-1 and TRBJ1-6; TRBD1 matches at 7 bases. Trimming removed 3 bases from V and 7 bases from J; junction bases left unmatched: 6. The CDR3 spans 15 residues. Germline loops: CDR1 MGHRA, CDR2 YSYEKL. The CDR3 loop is CASSQGPGQNSPLHF. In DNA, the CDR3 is TGCGCCAGCAGCCAGGGGCCGGGACAGAATTCACCCCTCCACTTT.

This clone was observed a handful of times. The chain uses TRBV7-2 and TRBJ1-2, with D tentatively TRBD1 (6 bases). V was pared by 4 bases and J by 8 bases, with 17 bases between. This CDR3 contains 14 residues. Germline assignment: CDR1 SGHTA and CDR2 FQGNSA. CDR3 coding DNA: TGTGCCAGCAGCTCCTCGACAGGCCCCGACGGCTACACCTTC. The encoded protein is CASSSSTGPDGYTF.

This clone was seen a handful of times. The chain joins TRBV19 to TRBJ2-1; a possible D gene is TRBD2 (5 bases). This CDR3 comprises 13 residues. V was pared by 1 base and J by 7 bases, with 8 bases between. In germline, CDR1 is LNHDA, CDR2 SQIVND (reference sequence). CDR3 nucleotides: TGTGCCAGTAGTATAGGGAGGAGGAATGAGCAGTTCTTC. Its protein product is CASSIGRRNEQFF.

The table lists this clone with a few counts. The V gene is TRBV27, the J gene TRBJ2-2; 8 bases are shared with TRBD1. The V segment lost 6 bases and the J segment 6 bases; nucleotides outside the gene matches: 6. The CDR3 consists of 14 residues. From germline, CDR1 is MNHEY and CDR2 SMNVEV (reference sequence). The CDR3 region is CASSNRDRSGELFF. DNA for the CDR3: TGTGCCAGCAGCAACCGGGACAGGTCCGGGGAGCTGTTTTTT.

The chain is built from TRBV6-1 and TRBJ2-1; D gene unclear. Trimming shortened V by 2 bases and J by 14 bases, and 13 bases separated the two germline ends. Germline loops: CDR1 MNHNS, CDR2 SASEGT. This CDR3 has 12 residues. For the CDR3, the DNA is TGTGCCAGCAGTGAACCGATTTCATCGGAGTTCTTC. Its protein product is CASSEPISSEFF.

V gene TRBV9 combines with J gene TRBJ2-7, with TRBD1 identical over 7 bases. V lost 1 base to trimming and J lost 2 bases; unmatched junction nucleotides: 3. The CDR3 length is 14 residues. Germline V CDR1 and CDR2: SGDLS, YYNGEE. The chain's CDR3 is CASSVQGDTYEQYF. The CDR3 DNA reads TGTGCCAGCAGCGTACAGGGGGACACCTACGAGCAGTACTTC.

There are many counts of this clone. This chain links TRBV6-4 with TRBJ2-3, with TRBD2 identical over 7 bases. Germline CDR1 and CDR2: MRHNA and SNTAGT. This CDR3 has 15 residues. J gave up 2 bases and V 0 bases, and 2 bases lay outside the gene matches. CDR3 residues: CASSDSGRVTDTQYF. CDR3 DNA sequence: TGTGCCAGCAGTGACTCAGGGAGGGTCACAGATACGCAGTATTTT.